The clone carrying this T cell receptor (beta chain) has just one count. This specimen comes from a study of T cells in tuberculosis. Whole-study context: IGRA-negative adolescents, IGRA-positive adolescents with latent tuberculosis and adults with active tuberculosis formed this South African cohort.

Here immunoSEQ multiplex PCR was the method, and the copy in TCRdb shows in-frame clones only, minus some. The sample has about 29,000 clones, about 92% seen once. The CDR3 loop spans 13 amino acids. The germline V gene has CDR1 SGHNT and CDR2 YENEEA. Trimming left V 2 bases short and J 1 base short, with 2 bases between. The TCR comes from a donor aged 10-29 years with latent tuberculosis or without tuberculosis infection. The chain uses TRBV11-3 and TRBJ2-2; D not resolved. The source material was PBMCs. CDR3 amino acids: CASSLQNTGELFF. The CDR3, as DNA: TGTGCCAGCAGCTTACAGAACACCGGGGAGCTGTTTTTT.